These 17 T cell receptor beta chains share one sample of origin, sequenced in a study of multiple sclerosis patients with progressive multifocal leukoencephalopathy. Time point noted: more than five months of natalizumab therapy. Assay used: immunoSEQ multiplex PCR; TCRdb lists only in-frame clones, some missing. Of some 31,000 clones detected, roughly 89% appear once; the ten largest clones hold approximately 1.6%. This material consisted of PBMCs, taken from a patient treated with natalizumab. All receptors derive from a human donor with multiple sclerosis.

The chain has TRBV7-8 and TRBJ2-7; D unresolved. CDR3 length equals 14 residues. Germline V gene sequence: CDR1 SGHVS, CDR2 FQNEAQ. Trimming cost V 6 bases and J 3 bases, with 15 bases left between them. The CDR3 DNA follows: TGTGCCAGCAGTCCGTCGGGTGCCAGCTACGAGCAGTACTTC. It yields the protein CASSPSGASYEQYF.

As regards this clone: Relative to the germline gene, one junction end is altered; a read error may explain this. J is TRBJ2-6 and V is TRBV19; no clear D gene. Germline CDR1 is LNHDA and CDR2 is SQIVND (reference sequence). The CDR3 loop spans 14 amino acids. CDR3 residues: CASSIVGGDNVLTF. In nucleotides, the CDR3 is TGTGCCAGTAGTATAGTGGGTGGGGACAACGTCCTGACTTTC.

The V gene is TRBV6-1, the J gene TRBJ1-6; 9 positions match TRBD1. Germline V gene lookup returns CDR1 MNHNS and CDR2 SASEGT. V was pared by 0 bases and J by 10 bases, with 1 base of the junction left unmatched. The CDR3 has 14 amino acids. The CDR3 region is CASSEATGGSPLHF. The DNA for the CDR3 is TGTGCCAGCAGTGAAGCGACAGGGGGATCACCCCTCCACTTT.

The chain is built from TRBV4-1 and TRBJ2-1, with D hard to call. The CDR3 has 15 residues. V lost 0 bases to trimming and J lost 0 bases, with 6 bases between them. Germline V lookup: CDR1 MGHRA, CDR2 YSYEKL. CDR3 loop: CASSQEGNSYNEQFF. Here the CDR3 DNA reads TGCGCCAGCAGCCAAGAGGGGAACTCCTACAATGAGCAGTTCTTC.

V usage is TRBV6-5 and J usage is TRBJ1-2, with D unclear. The CDR3 covers 13 residues. V was pared by 6 bases and J by 4 bases, with 12 bases between. Per germline, CDR1 MNHEY and CDR2 SVGAGI. This CDR3 is CASRDSASYGYTF. For the CDR3, the DNA is TGTGCCAGCAGGGACTCCGCTTCCTATGGCTACACCTTC.

The V and J genes are TRBV25-1 and TRBJ1-2; D gene uncertain. This CDR3 is 17 amino acids long. Germline loops: CDR1 MGHDK, CDR2 SYGVNS. V dropped 5 bases and J dropped 0 bases, with 19 bases sitting between them. This CDR3 is CASSHRGRKNTNYGYTF. CDR3 nucleotide sequence: TGTGCCAGCAGTCACCGCGGTCGTAAAAACACTAACTATGGCTACACCTTC.

The V and J genes are TRBV2 and TRBJ2-1, with TRBD1 matching 7 bases. CDR1 is SNHLY, CDR2 FYNNEI, per germline. After removal of 4 bases from V and 6 bases from J, the junction contained 9 bases not matched to a gene. CDR3 size: 15 residues. CDR3 sequence reads: CASSGRDSGTNEQFF. Here the CDR3 DNA reads TGTGCCAGCAGTGGTAGGGACAGCGGAACCAATGAGCAGTTCTTC.

The V gene is TRBV11-2, the J gene TRBJ2-3, with 11 bases aligning to TRBD2. This CDR3 has 16 residues. Germline V gives CDR1 SGHAT, CDR2 FQNNGV. With V trimmed by 5 bases and J by 0 bases, 4 bases remained unmatched. CDR3 bases: TGTGCCAGCAGCCCCGGGACTAGCGGAAGCACAGATACGCAGTATTTT. It translates to CASSPGTSGSTDTQYF.

V gene TRBV7-2 combines with J gene TRBJ1-1; maybe TRBD1 (5 bases). Trimming removed 5 bases from V and 1 base from J, with 14 bases in between. CDR1 SGHTA and CDR2 FQGNSA come from the germline V gene. CDR3 size: 15 residues. The chain's CDR3 is CASSPSSGGNTEAFF. In DNA form, the CDR3 reads TGTGCCAGCAGCCCCAGCAGCGGGGGGAACACTGAAGCTTTCTTT.

This chain connects TRBV6-5 to TRBJ1-1, with D hard to call. Per the germline V gene, CDR1 is MNHEY and CDR2 is SVGAGI. Trimming pared 5 bases from V and 4 bases from J, leaving 11 bases between. CDR3 size: 13 residues. CDR3 sequence reads: CASSVGKLTEAFF. The CDR3 DNA sequence: TGTGCCAGCAGTGTGGGAAAACTCACTGAAGCTTTCTTT.

V and J are TRBV15 and TRBJ2-1; D is unresolved. CDR1 and CDR2 from the germline V gene are LNHNV and YYDKDF (reference sequence). The CDR3 length is 13 residues. V dropped 2 bases and J dropped 2 bases, with 4 bases sitting between them. CDR3 in DNA: TGTGCCACCAGCAGAAAAACCTACAATGAGCAGTTCTTC. The encoded protein is CATSRKTYNEQFF.

The J gene is TRBJ1-4, the V gene TRBV28, with 10 bases identical to TRBD1. V trimming: 6 bases; J trimming: 10 bases; junction bases outside the gene matches: 11. Germline values: CDR1 MDHEN, CDR2 SYDVKM. The CDR3 runs to 15 residues. The CDR3 sequence: CASRDRGTLGGKLFF. The CDR3 nucleotides are TGTGCCAGCAGGGACAGGGGGACTCTCGGGGGAAAACTGTTTTTT.

This clone was found once. The gene calls are TRBV5-1 and TRBJ1-4, with no clear D. Trimming removed 5 bases at V and 5 bases at J, with 13 bases between. The CDR3 runs to 14 residues. Germline-derived CDR1 and CDR2 are SGHRS and YFSETQ. CDR3 in DNA: TGCGCCAGCAGACCAGGACGGGAAAATGAAAAACTGTTTTTT. Translation gives CASRPGRENEKLFF.

V and J are TRBV18 and TRBJ2-7; no firm D call. The CDR3 is 14 amino acids. The V gene lost 0 bases and the J gene lost 2 bases, with 8 bases spanning the gap. Per germline, CDR1 KGHSH and CDR2 LQKENI. DNA of the CDR3: TGTGCCAGCTCACCACCAGTCGGCACCTACGAGCAGTACTTC. Translation: CASSPPVGTYEQYF.

V and J are TRBV4-3 and TRBJ2-3; D gene unclear. The V end lost 0 bases, the J end lost 1 base, and 14 bases lay between the germline ends. The CDR3 contains 17 residues. Germline CDR1 reads LGHNA; CDR2 reads YSLEER. The CDR3 is CASSQDTRTHRTDTQYF. The CDR3 DNA sequence: TGCGCCAGCAGCCAAGATACCCGGACCCACCGCACAGATACGCAGTATTTT.

The J gene is TRBJ2-7, the V gene TRBV30; no clear D. V lost 1 base and J 2 bases, leaving 9 bases between the germline ends. Germline CDR1 is GTSNPN and CDR2 is SVGIG (reference sequence). This CDR3 is 13 amino acids long. DNA of the CDR3: TGTGCCTGGAGTGACACTTTGACCTACGAGCAGTACTTC. Protein product: CAWSDTLTYEQYF.

The chain carries TRBV27 and TRBJ1-2; 7 nucleotides match TRBD1. This CDR3 is 15 amino acids long. The junction had 13 bases not matched to a gene; V was cut back by 10 bases and J by 2 bases. Per germline, CDR1 MNHEY and CDR2 SMNVEV (reference sequence). This CDR3 is CATKFTGQRNYGYTF. The CDR3 DNA sequence: TGTGCCACCAAATTCACGGGACAGCGAAACTATGGCTACACCTTC.